A single sample gave rise to the 20 T cell receptor beta chains below, sequenced in a study of technical replicates of blood from a few donors. The protocol was immunoSEQ multiplex PCR, while the TCRdb copy is restricted to in-frame clones and leaves out a portion. The data show about 70,000 clones, with roughly nine tenths seen just once and 4.5% to 5% held by the top ten. The material sequenced was PBMCs. The source of these receptors is a human donor in good health. Some clones in this sample may be carry-over from other donors' samples.

This clone was recorded once. The chain uses TRBV27 and TRBJ1-1; D is unclear. The germline V and J ends were trimmed by 3 bases and 5 bases, with 13 bases remaining between them. Looked up from germline, CDR1 is MNHEY and CDR2 is SMNVEV (reference sequence). The CDR3 contains 14 residues. CDR3 in DNA: TGTGCCAGCAGTTTCAGGCGGGTGGGGACTGAAGCTTTCTTT. Protein product: CASSFRRVGTEAFF.

Here the CDR3 reads CASSYSGGIHTEAFF. The CDR3 DNA is TGTGCCAGCAGTTACTCGGGGGGTATACACACTGAAGCTTTCTTT. V usage is TRBV6-5 and J usage is TRBJ1-1, with D possibly matching TRBD1 (5 bases). Germline CDR1 and CDR2: MNHEY and SVGAGI. V shed 0 bases and J shed 3 bases, with 11 bases lying between them. The CDR3 length is 15 residues.

The rearrangement uses TRBV6-1 and TRBJ2-3; 12 nucleotides align to TRBD1. This CDR3 is built from 16 residues. V shed 3 bases, J shed 3 bases, and the junction held 4 bases outside the gene matches. The germline CDR1 and CDR2 sequences are MNHNS and SASEGT. In DNA form, the CDR3 reads TGTGCCAGCAGTGAGGGGACAGGGGGCTGGACAGATACGCAGTATTTT. This sequence encodes CASSEGTGGWTDTQYF.

This clone appeared a single time. The chain employs TRBV19 and TRBJ2-5; D ambiguous. The CDR3 is 14 amino acids. Germline V gene data show CDR1 as LNHDA and CDR2 as SQIVND (reference sequence). V was clipped by 4 bases and J by 2 bases, with 11 bases between them. Here the CDR3 reads CASSTGRFQETQYF. The CDR3 DNA reads as TGTGCCAGTAGTACTGGTAGATTTCAAGAGACCCAGTACTTC.

This sequence joins TRBV9 and TRBJ2-4; weak D call: TRBD2 (6 bases). The CDR3 totals 15 residues. Looked up from germline, CDR1 is SGDLS and CDR2 is YYNGEE. V dropped 4 bases and J dropped 7 bases, with 18 bases sitting between them. The CDR3 DNA follows: TGTGCCAGCAGCCCCGAGGGAGGCCAAAGGAACATTCAGTACTTC. Amino acid sequence: CASSPEGGQRNIQYF.

This chain links TRBV7-8 with TRBJ2-5; 10 positions agree with TRBD2. The germline V gene encodes CDR1 SGHVS and CDR2 FQNEAQ. With V trimmed by 5 bases and J by 9 bases, 15 bases remained unmatched. This CDR3 spans 16 amino acids. As DNA, the CDR3 is TGTGCCAGCAGCCTCCACCTAGCGGGGGCCATATCTTCCCAGTACTTC. Translation gives CASSLHLAGAISSQYF.

The chain combines TRBV9 with TRBJ2-2; TRBD2 agrees at 9 bases. Germline V lookup: CDR1 SGDLS, CDR2 YYNGEE. After removal of 2 bases from V and 7 bases from J, the junction contained 6 bases not matched to a gene. The CDR3 extends over 15 amino acids. CDR3 loop: CASSVGGGARGELFF. The CDR3 region has the DNA TGTGCCAGCAGCGTCGGCGGGGGGGCTCGCGGGGAGCTGTTTTTT.

The chain combines TRBV25-1 with TRBJ2-2; D is possibly TRBD1 (5 bases). Trimming stripped 3 bases from V and 4 bases from J, with 12 bases between. Germline assignment: CDR1 MGHDK and CDR2 SYGVNS. CDR3 size: 15 residues. The CDR3 region is CASSDVGLITGELFF. DNA for the CDR3: TGTGCCAGCAGTGATGTGGGGCTAATCACCGGGGAGCTGTTTTTT.

The chain employs TRBV5-4 and TRBJ2-5, with 13 bases matching TRBD2. In germline, CDR1 is SGHNT, CDR2 YYREEE (reference sequence). With 1 base clipped from V and 5 bases from J, the junction kept 5 bases outside the gene matches. The CDR3 loop spans 16 amino acids. The CDR3 sequence is CASSLTSGGAFETQYF. CDR3 nucleotide sequence: TGTGCCAGCAGCTTGACTAGCGGGGGGGCGTTTGAGACCCAGTACTTC.

The J gene is TRBJ1-5, the V gene TRBV6-1; D is unresolved. V dropped 4 bases and J dropped 6 bases, with 13 bases sitting between them. The CDR3 is 14 residues long. Germline V CDR1 and CDR2: MNHNS, SASEGT. The CDR3 sequence is CASSGGLKGQPQHF. As DNA, the CDR3 is TGTGCCAGCAGTGGCGGGCTGAAGGGTCAGCCCCAGCATTTT.

The CDR3 region has the DNA TGTGCCAGCAGCGTTACGGGAGGGCCGTTAAACGAGCAGTACTTC. Residues: CASSVTGGPLNEQYF. J is TRBJ2-7 and V is TRBV9; 8 bases fit TRBD2. J lost 5 bases, V lost 2 bases, and 9 bases had no gene match. CDR1 SGDLS and CDR2 YYNGEE come from the germline V gene. The CDR3 contains 15 residues.

This rearrangement joins TRBV19 to TRBJ2-1, with a possible D match to TRBD2 (6 bases). This CDR3 has 14 residues. The V end lost 6 bases, the J end lost 2 bases, and 11 bases lay between the germline ends. The germline V gene has CDR1 LNHDA and CDR2 SQIVND (reference sequence). The CDR3 coding sequence is TGTGCCAGTAGACTGGGGACTCCCTACAATGAGCAGTTCTTC. Translation: CASRLGTPYNEQFF.

The chain combines TRBV6-1 with TRBJ2-7; 7 bases are shared with TRBD2. Germline CDR1 reads MNHNS; CDR2 reads SASEGT. The junction had 7 bases not matched to a gene; V was cut back by 4 bases and J by 1 base. This CDR3 is 15 amino acids long. The DNA of the CDR3 is TGTGCCAGCAGTGGAGGGAGGGCTCTTTCCTACGAGCAGTACTTC. Protein: CASSGGRALSYEQYF.

The chain recombines TRBV4-1 with TRBJ2-1, with D maybe TRBD2 (6 bases). Trimming pared 3 bases from V and 0 bases from J, leaving 18 bases between. Per the germline V gene, CDR1 is MGHRA and CDR2 is YSYEKL. This CDR3 has 18 amino acids. In nucleotides, the CDR3 is TGCGCCAGCAGCCATAATAGCGGCGGGGCGAGCTCCTACAATGAGCAGTTCTTC. This encodes CASSHNSGGASSYNEQFF.

This rearrangement joins TRBV7-2 to TRBJ2-7; possible D gene TRBD1, 6 bases. Trimming pared 2 bases from V and 1 base from J, leaving 9 bases between. Germline CDR1 reads SGHTA; CDR2 reads FQGNSA. This CDR3 has 14 residues. The CDR3 DNA follows: TGTGCCAGCAGCTTACAGGGGATTTCCTACGAGCAGTACTTC. Translating gives CASSLQGISYEQYF.

This clone was recorded once. V is TRBV28 and J is TRBJ2-7; D might be TRBD2 (7 bases). The germline V and J ends were trimmed by 4 bases and 1 base, with 14 bases remaining between them. This CDR3 comprises 15 residues. Germline CDR1 and CDR2: MDHEN and SYDVKM. Written as DNA, the CDR3 is TGTGCCAGCAGTTCCCCCCGGGGGGCATCCTACGAGCAGTACTTC. Translated: CASSSPRGASYEQYF.

V and J are TRBV7-3 and TRBJ2-3; D remains ambiguous. V lost 0 bases to trimming and J lost 3 bases, with 10 bases between them. The CDR3 covers 15 residues. Germline V gives CDR1 SGHTA, CDR2 FQGTGA. The CDR3: CASSLTNPSTDTQYF. CDR3 sequence (DNA): TGTGCCAGCAGCTTAACCAACCCCAGTACAGATACGCAGTATTTT.

J is TRBJ1-2 and V is TRBV19; a possible D gene is TRBD1 (5 bases). The germline gives CDR1 LNHDA, CDR2 SQIVND (reference sequence). The CDR3 contains 18 residues. The V end lost 5 bases, the J end lost 2 bases, and 24 bases lay between the germline ends. CDR3 region: CASSVQGGRGRTNYGYTF. The CDR3, as DNA: TGTGCCAGTAGTGTGCAGGGAGGACGGGGTAGAACAAACTATGGCTACACCTTC. Supplemented by reference TRBV19 and TRBJ1-2, the full variable domain reads DGGITQSPKYLFRKEGQNVTLSCEQNLNHDAMYWYRQDPGQGLRLIYYSQIVNDFQKGDIAEGYSVSREKKESFPLTVTSAQKNPTAFYLCASSVQGGRGRTNYGYTFGSGTRLTVV.

The chain uses TRBV30 and TRBJ2-5; D gene ambiguous. Per germline, CDR1 GTSNPN and CDR2 SVGIG (reference sequence). V gave up 4 bases and J gave up 2 bases, with 11 bases separating them. This CDR3 is built from 13 residues. CDR3 sequence (DNA): TGTGCCTGGAATCCCCAGACTCAAGAGACCCAGTACTTC. Protein: CAWNPQTQETQYF.

The rearrangement links TRBV19 to TRBJ1-3, with no clear D. The CDR3 runs to 16 residues. Trimming shortened V by 5 bases and J by 0 bases, and 14 bases separated the two germline ends. Germline lookup yields CDR1 LNHDA and CDR2 SQIVND (reference sequence). As DNA, the CDR3 is TGTGCCAGTAGTCCGCCGAGGAGGACCTCTGGAAACACCATATATTTT. This sequence encodes CASSPPRRTSGNTIYF.